These 29 T cell receptor beta chains originate from one sample sequenced in a study of T cell responses to AZD1222 COVID-19 vaccine. TCRdb's copy holds only in-frame clones and misses some; the assay was immunoSEQ multiplex PCR. The sample contains fewer than 140,000 clones, about nine tenths of which appear only once. Sequenced material: peripheral blood, taken 28 days after the second AZD1222 dose. The receptors were sampled from an adult who received the AZD1222 COVID-19 vaccine.

This chain links TRBV7-9 with TRBJ1-2, with a tentative D call TRBD1 (6 bases). Germline loops: CDR1 SEHNR, CDR2 FQNEAQ (reference sequence). V dropped 5 bases and J dropped 4 bases, with 8 bases sitting between them. The CDR3 has 12 amino acids. CDR3 nucleotide sequence: TGTGCCAGCAGCCAGGACAGCTATGGCTACACCTTC. It specifies CASSQDSYGYTF.

The chain links TRBV14 to TRBJ2-3; TRBD1 or TRBD2 may be the D gene (7 bases each). CDR1 and CDR2 (germline): SGHDN, FVKESK. The CDR3 length is 16 residues. Trimming stripped 2 bases from V and 5 bases from J, with 17 bases between. The CDR3 here is CASSQWSTGRGDTQYF. For the CDR3, the DNA is TGTGCCAGCAGCCAATGGTCGACAGGGAGGGGAGATACGCAGTATTTT.

This clone was seen a single time. The chain recombines TRBV19 with TRBJ1-3; D uncertain. Looked up from germline, CDR1 is LNHDA and CDR2 is SQIVND (reference sequence). The CDR3 contains 12 residues. V lost 9 bases and J 2 bases, leaving 8 bases between the germline ends. The CDR3 protein is CASAVPGNTIYF. CDR3 in DNA: TGTGCCAGCGCTGTGCCTGGAAACACCATATATTTT.

This chain joins TRBV6-5 and TRBJ2-7; 8 bases map to TRBD2. Germline V gene data show CDR1 as MNHEY and CDR2 as SVGAGI. V was clipped by 5 bases and J by 5 bases; unmatched bases: 11. CDR3 length: 15 amino acids. The CDR3 reads CASSNLRVRGDEQYF. The CDR3 DNA sequence: TGTGCCAGCAGTAACCTCAGGGTGCGGGGGGACGAGCAGTACTTC.

CDR3 region: CASSQGHRGGGYEQYF. For the CDR3, the DNA is TGCGCCAGCAGCCAGGGCCACAGGGGAGGTGGCTACGAGCAGTACTTC. V usage is TRBV4-3 and J usage is TRBJ2-7; a weak D match, TRBD1 (7 bases). The V gene's germline CDR1 is LGHNA and CDR2 YSLEER. The CDR3 has 16 amino acids. Deletions cut 3 bases from V and 3 bases from J, with 18 bases between.

The chain employs TRBV14 and TRBJ1-4, with 7 bases identical to TRBD1. V trimming: 4 bases; J trimming: 8 bases; junction bases outside the gene matches: 10. Per the germline V gene, CDR1 is SGHDN and CDR2 is FVKESK. The CDR3 has 15 amino acids. The CDR3 region is CASSPRAGGREKLFF. The CDR3 coding sequence is TGTGCCAGCAGCCCTCGGGCAGGGGGTCGAGAAAAACTGTTTTTT.

V usage is TRBV5-6 and J usage is TRBJ2-5; 8 nucleotides align to TRBD2. V lost 6 bases and J lost 2; bases outside the gene matches: 9. Germline CDR1 reads SGHDT; CDR2 reads YYEEEE. CDR3 length: 15 residues. DNA for the CDR3: TGTGCCAGCAAGAAAGCGGGGGTGCGACAAGAGACCCAGTACTTC. Its translation is CASKKAGVRQETQYF.

The CDR3 DNA reads TGTGCCAGCAGCCCTGTCCAGGAAAACTCCTACAATGAGCAGTTCTTC. Translated: CASSPVQENSYNEQFF. This chain links TRBV7-6 with TRBJ2-1; D not certain. The ends were cut back, 5 bases at V and 0 bases at J, with 14 bases in the middle. The germline gives CDR1 SGHVS, CDR2 FNYEAQ. CDR3 length: 16 residues.

The chain uses TRBV7-9 and TRBJ2-1, with D tentatively TRBD2 (6 bases). Trimming took off 1 base at V and 7 bases at J, with 17 bases between the two ends. Germline V gene data show CDR1 as SEHNR and CDR2 as FQNEAQ (reference sequence). The CDR3 covers 16 residues. The DNA of the CDR3 is TGTGCCAGCAGCTTAGTCGTCGGAGGGATTTGGAATGAGCAGTTCTTC. Translation gives CASSLVVGGIWNEQFF.

J is TRBJ1-6 and V is TRBV4-1; 11 bases match TRBD1. CDR1 is MGHRA, CDR2 YSYEKL, per germline. The CDR3 sequence is 17 residues long. The J segment lost 2 bases and the V segment lost 1 base, leaving 1 base of the junction unmatched. In DNA form, the CDR3 reads TGCGCCAGCAGCCAAGCGGACAGGGGGCCCTATAATTCACCCCTCCACTTT. This encodes CASSQADRGPYNSPLHF.

The table lists this clone with a few counts. The chain carries TRBV12-3 or TRBV12-4 and TRBJ2-1; D unclear. The length of the CDR3 is 13 residues. V was pared by 3 bases and J by 5 bases, with 8 bases between. CDR3 coding DNA: TGTGCCAGCAGTTTCTTGAAAGACAATGAGCAGTTCTTC. This gives the protein CASSFLKDNEQFF.

The rearrangement joins TRBV6-5 to TRBJ2-3; D unresolved. V gave up 4 bases and J gave up 0 bases, with 14 bases separating them. The CDR3 has 16 residues. The germline V gene encodes CDR1 MNHEY and CDR2 SVGAGI. CDR3 in DNA: TGTGCCAGCAGTTGGGGTTTTGGAACTAGCACAGATACGCAGTATTTT. Protein product: CASSWGFGTSTDTQYF.

This sequence joins TRBV18 and TRBJ2-1; 10 bases fit TRBD2. J lost 8 bases, V lost 2 bases, and 9 bases had no gene match. The CDR3 runs to 16 residues. CDR1 and CDR2 from the germline V gene are KGHSH and LQKENI. The CDR3 region is CASSPSVAGGRDEQFF. In DNA form, the CDR3 reads TGTGCCAGCTCACCATCGGTAGCGGGGGGCCGCGATGAGCAGTTCTTC.

CDR3 in DNA: TGTGCCATCAGTGATCGATTAGCGGGGGGGGTCACAGATACGCAGTATTTT. Its protein product is CAISDRLAGGVTDTQYF. The V gene is TRBV10-3, the J gene TRBJ2-3; 11 positions agree with TRBD2. Trimming at V came to 3 bases and at J to 2 bases, leaving 7 bases not matched to a gene. Germline V gene sequence: CDR1 ENHRY, CDR2 SYGVKD. The CDR3 is made up of 17 amino acids.

This clone was detected only once. In DNA, the CDR3 is TGTGCCAGCAGCTCGACAGGGCTTCGGGATTACAATGAGCAGTTCTTC. It codes for CASSSTGLRDYNEQFF. This chain joins TRBV11-1 and TRBJ2-1; TRBD1 agrees at 7 bases. The V and J ends lost 4 bases and 4 bases, in that order; junction bases with no gene match: 10. Germline V gives CDR1 SGHAT, CDR2 FQDESV (reference sequence). The CDR3 is 16 residues long.

The rearrangement links TRBV7-9 to TRBJ2-1; D tentatively reads TRBD1 or TRBD2 (7 bases each). This CDR3 contains 15 residues. From germline, CDR1 is SEHNR and CDR2 FQNEAQ (reference sequence). V was shortened by 6 bases and J by 5 bases, with 17 bases between the two germline ends. The CDR3 loop is CASRVGGGGNNEQFF. CDR3 nucleotides: TGTGCCAGCAGGGTGGGAGGGGGCGGAAACAATGAGCAGTTCTTC.

The CDR3 here is CASSSGWGDNEQYF. DNA for the CDR3: TGCGCCAGCAGCTCCGGGTGGGGGGATAACGAGCAGTACTTC. The chain couples TRBV5-1 to TRBJ2-7, with D tentatively TRBD2 (6 bases). Germline V gene data show CDR1 as SGHRS and CDR2 as YFSETQ. Trimming shortened V by 3 bases and J by 5 bases, and 15 bases separated the two germline ends. The CDR3 contains 14 residues. Drawing the rest from reference TRBV5-1 and TRBJ2-7, the complete variable domain is KAGVTQTPRYLIKTRGQQVTLSCSPISGHRSVSWYQQTPGQGLQFLFEYFSETQRNKGNFPGRFSGRQFSNSRSEMNVSTLELGDSALYLCASSSGWGDNEQYFGPGTRLTVT.

J is TRBJ2-3 and V is TRBV4-2, with 7 bases that match TRBD2. The CDR3 extends over 15 amino acids. Germline V CDR1 and CDR2: LGHNA, YNFKEQ. V shed 1 base and J 5 bases; nucleotides not matched to a gene: 6. CDR3 in DNA: TGTGCCAGCAGCCAAGCCCCGGGAGGAGGAGATACGCAGTATTTT. Its translation is CASSQAPGGGDTQYF.

The chain uses TRBV19 and TRBJ2-3; 11 positions agree with TRBD2. Germline lookup yields CDR1 LNHDA and CDR2 SQIVND (reference sequence). Trimming cost V 6 bases and J 0 bases; bases outside gene matches: 11. The CDR3 consists of 18 residues. In DNA, the CDR3 is TGTGCCAGTAGCACCTCTAGCGGGGGGTCCACTAGCACAGATACGCAGTATTTT. Translating gives CASSTSSGGSTSTDTQYF.

J is TRBJ1-3 and V is TRBV4-2; no firm D call. Trimming removed 1 base from V and 1 base from J, with 8 bases in between. The CDR3 consists of 15 residues. Germline values: CDR1 LGHNA, CDR2 YNFKEQ. The CDR3 is CASSQGGLSGNTIYF. CDR3 DNA sequence: TGTGCCAGCAGCCAAGGAGGACTTTCTGGAAACACCATATATTTT.

This sequence joins TRBV9 and TRBJ2-1; 11 bases are shared with TRBD2. J lost 7 bases, V lost 4 bases, and 4 bases had no gene match. Per germline, CDR1 SGDLS and CDR2 YYNGEE. The CDR3 covers 14 residues. CDR3 sequence: CASSPSGGLNEQFF. The CDR3 DNA sequence: TGTGCCAGCAGCCCTAGCGGGGGGCTAAATGAGCAGTTCTTC.

The rearrangement links TRBV5-1 to TRBJ2-7; a possible D gene is TRBD2 (5 bases). Germline loops: CDR1 SGHRS, CDR2 YFSETQ. Trimming shortened V by 2 bases and J by 3 bases, and 21 bases separated the two germline ends. The CDR3 spans 17 residues. CDR3 in DNA: TGCGCCAGCAGCTTCTTTACTACGGGGAGCACCGGCTACGAGCAGTACTTC. This gives the protein CASSFFTTGSTGYEQYF.

In its sample, this clone was seen a few times. This sample includes further DNA sequences coding for the same CDR3. This sequence joins TRBV29-1 and TRBJ1-2; TRBD1 aligns across 9 bases. The CDR3 loop spans 13 amino acids. Germline CDR1 SQVTM, CDR2 ANQGSEA. V shed 6 bases, J shed 1 base, and the junction held 3 bases outside the gene matches. For the CDR3, the DNA is TGCAGCGTAGCGACAGGGGGTAACTATGGCTACACCTTC. It encodes CSVATGGNYGYTF.

This chain joins TRBV7-9 and TRBJ2-2; D unclear. This CDR3 region has 16 residues. Trimming removed 4 bases from V and 1 base from J, with 13 bases in between. CDR1 is SEHNR, CDR2 FQNEAQ, per germline (reference sequence). CDR3 nucleotides: TGTGCCAGCAGCTCGGGTCCTAGGAGGAACACCGGGGAGCTGTTTTTT. Translation: CASSSGPRRNTGELFF.

The chain carries TRBV3-1 (or the pseudogene TRBV3-2) and TRBJ2-1; 11 bases match TRBD2. In germline, CDR1 is LGHDT, CDR2 YNNKEL (reference sequence). J was trimmed by 4 bases and V by 7 bases; bases with no gene match: 6. The CDR3 contains 15 residues. The DNA of the CDR3 is TGTGCCAGCACCTGGGGACTAGCGGCTTACAATGAGCAGTTCTTC. It yields the protein CASTWGLAAYNEQFF.

V gene TRBV6-6 combines with J gene TRBJ1-2, with D possibly being TRBD1 (6 bases). The CDR3 contains 15 residues. From germline, CDR1 is MNHNY and CDR2 SVGAGI (reference sequence). V dropped 2 bases and J dropped 8 bases, with 18 bases sitting between them. Here the CDR3 DNA reads TGTGCCAGCAGTTACGCCGGGACAACGCCCCAAGGCTACACCTTC. Translation: CASSYAGTTPQGYTF.

The rearrangement links TRBV11-2 to TRBJ1-1; D gene ambiguous. CDR1 and CDR2 (germline): SGHAT, FQNNGV. The V and J ends lost 0 bases and 4 bases respectively, with 12 bases between them. The CDR3 loop spans 15 amino acids. The CDR3 protein is CASSLEVGASTEAFF. CDR3 nucleotide sequence: TGTGCCAGCAGCTTAGAAGTGGGAGCGAGCACTGAAGCTTTCTTT. Full variable domain (missing parts from reference TRBV11-2 and TRBJ1-1): EAGVAQSPRYKIIEKRQSVAFWCNPISGHATLYWYQQILGQGPKLLIQFQNNGVVDDSQLPKDRFSAERLKGVDSTLKIQPAKLEDSAVYLCASSLEVGASTEAFFGQGTRLTVV.

The chain couples TRBV5-5 to TRBJ1-2; tentative D call: TRBD1 (5 bases). The V end lost 7 bases, the J end lost 0 bases, and 16 bases lay between the germline ends. The CDR3 is made up of 15 amino acids. CDR1 is SGHKS, CDR2 YYEKEE, per germline (reference sequence). The CDR3 nucleotides are TGTGCCAGCTACCCCTGGGACGGAGCTAACTATGGCTACACCTTC. Its protein is CASYPWDGANYGYTF.

As concerns this clone: A junction boundary mismatches the germline segment, possibly from a read error. V usage is TRBV7-8 and J usage is TRBJ1-1; TRBD1 matches at 9 bases. This CDR3 is built from 14 residues. Germline V CDR1 and CDR2: SGHVS, FQNEAQ. CDR3 protein: CAGSPDRGRPEAFF. The CDR3 region has the DNA TGTGCCGGCAGCCCCGACAGGGGGAGGCCTGAAGCTTTCTTT.